These 26 T cell receptor beta chains came from one sample sequenced in a study of siplizumab effects on memory and regulatory T cells. This table comes from immunoSEQ multiplex PCR, and its TCRdb copy is limited to in-frame clones, with some not included. Of some 100,000 clones detected, 91% appear once; the ten largest clones hold about 0.15%. The sample was CD4+ T cells sorted from blood. The receptor source for this set is a human donor in good health.

The chain carries TRBV9 and TRBJ1-5; D unresolved. CDR1 is SGDLS, CDR2 YYNGEE, per germline. CDR3 length: 17 residues. V was pared by 3 bases and J by 3 bases, with 19 bases between. DNA for the CDR3: TGTGCCAGCAGCGCCACCTCACGTGGCAGAATCAATCAGCCCCAGCATTTT. Translation: CASSATSRGRINQPQHF.

This clone was seen once. The V and J genes are TRBV5-1 and TRBJ2-2, with 7 bases lining up with TRBD1. Germline V CDR1 and CDR2: SGHRS, YFSETQ. Losses at the gene ends were 3 bases for V and 4 bases for J; bases not matched to a gene: 3. This CDR3 comprises 14 residues. The CDR3 coding sequence is TGCGCCAGCAGCTCGGGACAGATCACCGGGGAGCTGTTTTTT. Translated, it gives CASSSGQITGELFF.

The V call is TRBV18, the J call TRBJ1-3, with 10 bases that match TRBD1. Germline assignment: CDR1 KGHSH and CDR2 LQKENI. The CDR3 totals 17 residues. The V segment lost 3 bases and the J segment 1 base; nucleotides outside the gene matches: 6. The CDR3 here is CASSPLGQGVSGNTIYF. CDR3 coding DNA: TGTGCCAGCTCACCCCTCGGACAGGGGGTTTCTGGAAACACCATATATTTT.

This clone appeared a single time. This rearrangement joins TRBV5-6 to TRBJ1-5, with a possible D match to TRBD1 (5 bases). Germline V gives CDR1 SGHDT, CDR2 YYEEEE. With 4 bases removed from V and 1 base from J, the gap between germline ends came to 15 bases. The CDR3 covers 16 residues. The CDR3 region is CASSLWGSVSNQPQHF. The CDR3, as DNA: TGTGCCAGCAGCCTCTGGGGGTCTGTGAGCAATCAGCCCCAGCATTTT.

V and J are TRBV28 and TRBJ2-5; 8 nucleotides match TRBD1. The trim removed 3 bases at V and 0 bases at J, leaving 24 bases unmatched. The germline gives CDR1 MDHEN, CDR2 SYDVKM. This CDR3 spans 22 amino acids. The CDR3 loop reads CASSFSPSRRLSGGKYQETQYF. CDR3 DNA: TGTGCCAGCAGTTTTTCCCCTAGCCGGAGGCTCTCAGGGGGCAAGTACCAAGAGACCCAGTACTTC. Supplemented by reference TRBV28 and TRBJ2-5, the full variable domain reads DVKVTQSSRYLVKRTGEKVFLECVQDMDHENMFWYRQDPGLGLRLIYFSYDVKMKEKGDIPEGYSVSREKKERFSLILESASTNQTSMYLCASSFSPSRRLSGGKYQETQYFGPGTRLLVL.

The genes are TRBV9 and TRBJ1-1; D remains unclear. Per the germline V gene, CDR1 is SGDLS and CDR2 is YYNGEE. The CDR3 contains 15 residues. Trimming removed 4 bases at V and 3 bases at J, with 16 bases between. The CDR3 sequence: CASSPFGRLDTEAFF. The DNA for the CDR3 is TGTGCCAGCAGCCCTTTCGGACGACTGGACACTGAAGCTTTCTTT.

The V gene is TRBV28, the J gene TRBJ2-5, with 8 bases lining up with TRBD2. The CDR3 length is 15 residues. V shed 5 bases, J shed 4 bases, and the junction held 9 bases outside the gene matches. CDR1 is MDHEN and CDR2 is SYDVKM in the germline V gene. Written as DNA, the CDR3 is TGTGCCAGCAGTCTCTCGGGCGGGGGGATAGAGACCCAGTACTTC. This gives the protein CASSLSGGGIETQYF.

This clone was detected once. The chain carries TRBV6-5 and TRBJ2-2; D gene unclear. Germline V gene sequence: CDR1 MNHEY, CDR2 SVGAGI. Trimming cost V 2 bases and J 1 base, with 5 bases left between them. This CDR3 region has 14 residues. CDR3 sequence: CASSYTRNTGELFF. The CDR3 nucleotides read TGTGCCAGCAGTTACACCAGGAACACCGGGGAGCTGTTTTTT.

V gene TRBV7-6 combines with J gene TRBJ2-3; D perhaps matches TRBD1 (5 bases). The CDR3 consists of 14 residues. The V end lost 5 bases, the J end lost 4 bases, and 13 bases lay between the germline ends. The germline V gene encodes CDR1 SGHVS and CDR2 FNYEAQ. CDR3 nucleotides: TGTGCCAGCAGCCTCGATGGGGCGTCAGATACGCAGTATTTT. Translating it yields CASSLDGASDTQYF.

The chain combines TRBV7-9 with TRBJ2-1; D gene ambiguous. The length of the CDR3 is 13 residues. The ends were cut back, 1 base at V and 4 bases at J, with 5 bases in the middle. Germline assignment: CDR1 SEHNR and CDR2 FQNEAQ (reference sequence). DNA of the CDR3: TGTGCCAGCAGCTTAGAGGTATACAATGAGCAGTTCTTC. Amino acid sequence: CASSLEVYNEQFF.

This chain joins TRBV6-5 and TRBJ2-5; no reliable D call. Trimming removed 5 bases at V and 4 bases at J, with 8 bases between. In germline, CDR1 is MNHEY, CDR2 SVGAGI. The CDR3 length is 12 residues. The CDR3 coding sequence is TGTGCCAGCAGTAACTTCGGAGAGACCCAGTACTTC. This codes for CASSNFGETQYF.

The chain carries TRBV15 and TRBJ2-3, with D possibly being TRBD1 (5 bases). V was trimmed by 0 bases and J by 5 bases, leaving 12 bases between them. Germline values: CDR1 LNHNV, CDR2 YYDKDF (reference sequence). The CDR3 runs 15 residues. CDR3 sequence: CATSRDQTVIDTQYF. DNA of the CDR3: TGTGCCACCAGCAGAGATCAGACAGTTATAGATACGCAGTATTTT.

Turning to this clone: Its ends do not fully match the called genes, so a read error is possible. The chain combines TRBV6-6 with TRBJ2-4; D tentatively reads TRBD1 or TRBD2 (5 bases each). This CDR3 contains 13 residues. Germline V CDR1 and CDR2: MNHNY, SVGAGI (reference sequence). This CDR3 is CASSPGAGRMGVF. DNA of the CDR3: TGTGCCAGCAGTCCCGGCGCGGGCAGAATGGGGGTGTTC.

The chain is built from TRBV7-3 and TRBJ2-1, with 11 bases lining up with TRBD2. The germline V gene encodes CDR1 SGHTA and CDR2 FQGTGA. J was trimmed by 6 bases and V by 2 bases; bases with no gene match: 15. The CDR3 length is 19 residues. The CDR3 is CASSLGPRLAGGRTNEQFF. As DNA, the CDR3 is TGTGCCAGCAGCTTAGGGCCTCGGCTAGCGGGGGGACGAACCAATGAGCAGTTCTTC.

J is TRBJ1-5 and V is TRBV2; 8 bases are shared with TRBD1. Looked up from germline, CDR1 is SNHLY and CDR2 is FYNNEI. The CDR3 length is 17 residues. With 5 bases clipped from V and 2 bases from J, the junction kept 11 bases outside the gene matches. This chain's CDR3 is CASSRNTGGRGNQPQHF. DNA of the CDR3: TGTGCCAGCAGTCGGAATACAGGGGGAAGGGGCAATCAGCCCCAGCATTTT.

The chain is built from TRBV5-5 and TRBJ1-5; 7 bases agree with TRBD1. Losses at the gene ends were 4 bases for V and 10 bases for J; bases not matched to a gene: 17. CDR3 length: 16 amino acids. CDR1 SGHKS and CDR2 YYEKEE come from the germline V gene (reference sequence). The CDR3, as DNA: TGTGCCAGCAGCCGCAATGGGGACAGCACAATCAGCCCCCAGCATTTT. Its protein product is CASSRNGDSTISPQHF.

The rearrangement links TRBV10-3 to TRBJ2-6, with D perhaps matching TRBD1 (6 bases). This CDR3 has 17 residues. Germline loops: CDR1 ENHRY, CDR2 SYGVKD. Between the trimmed V and J ends, which lost 4 bases and 0 bases, there was a span of 13 bases. The CDR3 DNA sequence: TGTGCCATCAGTGGGCAGGGGACCCTCTCTGGGGCCAACGTCCTGACTTTC. This translates into CAISGQGTLSGANVLTF.

This clone has a single count. The V call is TRBV18, the J call TRBJ2-7, with TRBD1 matching over 8 bases. The CDR3 is 16 amino acids. V lost 3 bases and J lost 6; bases outside the gene matches: 13. From germline, CDR1 is KGHSH and CDR2 LQKENI. The CDR3 DNA sequence: TGTGCCAGCTCACCCTTGGGGCAGGGGGCCAGCGGCGAGCAGTACTTC. Translated, it gives CASSPLGQGASGEQYF.

The chain couples TRBV19 to TRBJ1-3; D remains ambiguous. V gave up 4 bases and J gave up 1 base, with 8 bases separating them. The germline gives CDR1 LNHDA, CDR2 SQIVND (reference sequence). This CDR3 has 14 amino acids. The CDR3 DNA sequence: TGTGCCAGTAGTAGGGGTCGATCTGGAAACACCATATATTTT. It yields the protein CASSRGRSGNTIYF.

The V gene is TRBV18, the J gene TRBJ2-3, with D maybe TRBD1 (6 bases). CDR1 is KGHSH and CDR2 is LQKENI in the germline V gene. The CDR3 is 16 amino acids. Between the trimmed V and J ends, which lost 2 bases and 1 base, there was a span of 13 bases. The CDR3 DNA sequence: TGTGCCAGCTCACCAATGGACAGAGGGGGCACAGATACGCAGTATTTT. Residues: CASSPMDRGGTDTQYF. The full variable domain, in which reference TRBV18 and TRBJ2-3 provide the parts outside the CDR3, is NAGVMQNPRHLVRRRGQEARLRCSPMKGHSHVYWYRQLPEEGLKFMVYLQKENIIDESGMPKERFSAEFPKEGPSILRIQQVVRGDSAAYFCASSPMDRGGTDTQYFGPGTRLTVL.

The chain has TRBV5-1 and TRBJ1-3; D uncertain. Germline values: CDR1 SGHRS, CDR2 YFSETQ. Trimming removed 0 bases from V and 2 bases from J, with 6 bases in between. CDR3 length: 14 residues. The CDR3 DNA follows: TGCGCCAGCAGCTTGGGGGGTCCTGGAAACACCATATATTTT. Its protein product is CASSLGGPGNTIYF.

The V gene is TRBV30, the J gene TRBJ1-2; tentative D call: TRBD1 (6 bases). Between the trimmed V and J ends, which lost 5 bases and 8 bases, there was a span of 15 bases. The CDR3 length is 12 residues. CDR1 GTSNPN and CDR2 SVGIG come from the germline V gene (reference sequence). The CDR3 coding sequence is TGTGCCTGGGGCCTGTCGGGGGGCGGCTACACCTTC. It yields the protein CAWGLSGGGYTF.

This chain connects TRBV11-1 to TRBJ1-6; 7 bases align to TRBD1. V trimming: 5 bases; J trimming: 7 bases; junction bases outside the gene matches: 8. Germline lookup yields CDR1 SGHAT and CDR2 FQDESV (reference sequence). This CDR3 region has 15 residues. In DNA form, the CDR3 reads TGTGCCAGCAGCCAACAGGGGAACGGCAATTCACCCCTCCACTTT. Encoded protein: CASSQQGNGNSPLHF.

V is TRBV5-1 and J is TRBJ2-1, with D maybe TRBD2 (6 bases). With 4 bases removed from V and 6 bases from J, the gap between germline ends came to 17 bases. From germline, CDR1 is SGHRS and CDR2 YFSETQ. CDR3 length: 15 amino acids. In DNA, the CDR3 is TGCGCCAGCAGCGAGGGCGGGGCCCTCTTCAATGAGCAGTTCTTC. It encodes CASSEGGALFNEQFF.

The chain carries TRBV11-2 and TRBJ2-3, with a tentative D call TRBD1 (5 bases). Germline loops: CDR1 SGHAT, CDR2 FQNNGV. CDR3 size: 13 residues. Trimming stripped 6 bases from V and 4 bases from J, with 11 bases between. The CDR3 bases are TGTGCCAGCAGGCGGATAGGGGCAGATACGCAGTATTTT. The encoded protein is CASRRIGADTQYF.

This clone was observed once. In nucleotides, the CDR3 is TGTGCCAGCAGCTCATACAGGGGAGCGCACTATGAGCAGTTCTTC. Encoded protein: CASSSYRGAHYEQFF. The chain is built from TRBV11-2 and TRBJ2-1; TRBD1 matches 7 bases. Germline loops: CDR1 SGHAT, CDR2 FQNNGV. The CDR3 contains 15 residues. J was trimmed by 8 bases and V by 4 bases; bases with no gene match: 11. Complete variable domain (other parts from reference TRBV11-2 and TRBJ2-1): EAGVAQSPRYKIIEKRQSVAFWCNPISGHATLYWYQQILGQGPKLLIQFQNNGVVDDSQLPKDRFSAERLKGVDSTLKIQPAKLEDSAVYLCASSSYRGAHYEQFFGPGTRLTVL.